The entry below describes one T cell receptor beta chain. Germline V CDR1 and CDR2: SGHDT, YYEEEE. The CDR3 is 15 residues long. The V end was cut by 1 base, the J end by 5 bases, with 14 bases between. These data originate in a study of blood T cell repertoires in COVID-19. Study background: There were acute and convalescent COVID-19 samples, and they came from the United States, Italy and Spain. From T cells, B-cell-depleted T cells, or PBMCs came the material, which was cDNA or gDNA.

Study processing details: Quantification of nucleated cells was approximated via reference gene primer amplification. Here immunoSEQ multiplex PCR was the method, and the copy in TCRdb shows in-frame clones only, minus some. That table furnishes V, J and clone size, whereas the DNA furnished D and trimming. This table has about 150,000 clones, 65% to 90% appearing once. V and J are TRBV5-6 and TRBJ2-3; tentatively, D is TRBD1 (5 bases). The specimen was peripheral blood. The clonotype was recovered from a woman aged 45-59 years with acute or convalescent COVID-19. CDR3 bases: TGTGCCAGCAGCTTGTTTTTTTATAGGGGAGATACGCAGTATTTT. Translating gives CASSLFFYRGDTQYF.